This TCR beta chain was recorded in a study of vaccination and CD4 T cells after COVID-19. Treatment here: roughly 11-day PBMC culture with coronavirus spike peptide pools or control peptides (ViraFEST assay). Once obtained from cultured CD4+ T cells, the DNA was sequenced using the Oncomine TCR Beta short-read assay. TCRdb used MiXCR to reprocess the PCR reads, holding one entry per CDR3 protein. The table has fewer than 20,000 distinct CDR3 sequences, about 70% seen once. This clonotype showed up just once. The antigen remains unidentified. From germline, CDR1 is LGHNA and CDR2 YNFKEQ. The CDR3 spans 15 residues. The ends were cut back, 0 bases at V and 7 bases at J, with 13 bases in the middle. Study findings and constraints: Convalescent patients' median share of reactive clones seen only post-vaccination was approximately 90%.

The chain couples TRBV4-2 to TRBJ1-5; D gene unclear. The origin of this receptor is a human donor who had recovered from COVID-19. Sequencing input: CD4+ T cells from blood, cultured in vitro. The CDR3 DNA follows: TGTGCCAGCAGCCAAGATAGAGGCGTGGGGCAGCCCCAGCATTTT. Translation: CASSQDRGVGQPQHF.